This TCR beta chain was identified during a study of control samples from healthy donors and cancer patients. The CDR3 loop spans 18 amino acids. Germline V gene lookup returns CDR1 SGHNT and CDR2 YENEEA. V lost 0 bases, J lost 5 bases, and 12 bases stayed unmatched. Only in-frame clones appear in the TCRdb table, and some are missing; sequencing was by immunoSEQ multiplex PCR. The table records around 180,000 clones, 80% to 90% of them present only once. The sample was blood. This chain links TRBV11-3 with TRBJ2-1; 8 nucleotides align to TRBD2. The source is a woman aged 25 to 45 in good health. The CDR3 spells CASSLDWVAGNTNNEQFF. CDR3 sequence (DNA): TGTGCCAGCAGCTTAGATTGGGTAGCGGGAAACACAAACAATGAGCAGTTCTTC.